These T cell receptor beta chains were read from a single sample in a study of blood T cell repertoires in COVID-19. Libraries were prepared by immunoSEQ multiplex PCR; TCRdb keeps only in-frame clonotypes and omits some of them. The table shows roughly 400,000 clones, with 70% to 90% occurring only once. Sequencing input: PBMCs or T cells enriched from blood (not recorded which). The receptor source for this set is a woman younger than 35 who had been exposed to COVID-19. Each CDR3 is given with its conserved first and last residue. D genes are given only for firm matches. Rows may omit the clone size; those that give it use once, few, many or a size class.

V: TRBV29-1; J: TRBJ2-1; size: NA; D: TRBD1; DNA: TGCAGCGTTGATTCGGACAGGGGTGAAAATGAGCAGTTCTTC; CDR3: CSVDSDRGENEQFF
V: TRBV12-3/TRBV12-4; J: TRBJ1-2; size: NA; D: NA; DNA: TGTGCCAGCAGTTTTTCCGCGGGGGGCGGCTACACCTTC; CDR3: CASSFSAGGGYTF
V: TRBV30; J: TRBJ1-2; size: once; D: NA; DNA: TGTGCCTGGAGTGTACTCCAGGGAAACTATGGCTACACCTTC; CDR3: CAWSVLQGNYGYTF
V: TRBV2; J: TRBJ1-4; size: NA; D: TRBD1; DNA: TGTGCCAGCAAGGACAGGGGGACTAATGAAAAACTGTTTTTT; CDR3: CASKDRGTNEKLFF
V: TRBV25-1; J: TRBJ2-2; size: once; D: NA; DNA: TGTGCCAGCACGGTTAGCTTGAACACCGGGGAGCTGTTTTTT; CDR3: CASTVSLNTGELFF
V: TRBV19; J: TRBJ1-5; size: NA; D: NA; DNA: TGTGCCAGTAGTACAGGGCAGTTCTACCATCAGCCCCAGCATTTT; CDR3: CASSTGQFYHQPQHF
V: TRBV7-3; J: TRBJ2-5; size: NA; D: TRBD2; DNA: TGTGCCAGCAGCCGCCAAGCGGGGGTCCAAGAGACCCAGTACTTC; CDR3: CASSRQAGVQETQYF
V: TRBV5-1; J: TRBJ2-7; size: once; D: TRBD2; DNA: TGCGCCAGCAGCTTGGTAGGACTAGCGGGAGTCGACGAGCAGTACTTC; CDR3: CASSLVGLAGVDEQYF
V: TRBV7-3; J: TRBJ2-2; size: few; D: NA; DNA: TGTGCCAGCAGCTTAAAACCGGGAACCGGGGAGCTGTTTTTT; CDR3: CASSLKPGTGELFF
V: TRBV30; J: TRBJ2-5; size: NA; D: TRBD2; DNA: TGTGCCTGGAGTGTCGGGGGGAAGAAGACCCAGTACTTC; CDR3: CAWSVGGKKTQYF
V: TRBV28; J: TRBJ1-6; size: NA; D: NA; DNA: TGTGCCAGCAGTGACAGGAGAAGTTCACCCCTCCACTTT; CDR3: CASSDRRSSPLHF
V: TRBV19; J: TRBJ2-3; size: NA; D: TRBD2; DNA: TGTGCCAGTAGTATCGACGGGAGGGACACAGATACGCAGTATTTT; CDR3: CASSIDGRDTDTQYF
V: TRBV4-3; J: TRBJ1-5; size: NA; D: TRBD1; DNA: TGCGCCAGCAGCCAAGAAAGGACAGGGGGCCAGCCCCAGCATTTT; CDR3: CASSQERTGGQPQHF
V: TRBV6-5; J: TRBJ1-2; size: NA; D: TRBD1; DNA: TGTGCCAGCAGTTACGGTACAGGGGGCAGCTATGGCTACACCTTC; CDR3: CASSYGTGGSYGYTF
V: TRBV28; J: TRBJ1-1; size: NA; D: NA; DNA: TGTGCCAGCAGCCTGACAGGCCCTAACACTGAAGCTTTCTTT; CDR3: CASSLTGPNTEAFF
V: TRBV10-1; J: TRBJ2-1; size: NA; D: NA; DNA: TGCGCCAGCAGTTATAACAATGAGCAGTTCTTC; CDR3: CASSYNNEQFF
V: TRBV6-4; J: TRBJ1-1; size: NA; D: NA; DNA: TGTGCCAGCAGTGACTCGAACAGGGCCGGGTACACTGAAGCTTTCTTT; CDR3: CASSDSNRAGYTEAFF
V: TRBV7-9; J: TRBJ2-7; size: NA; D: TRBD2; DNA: TGTGCCAGTATTAGCGGGAGCTCCTACGAGCAGTACTTC; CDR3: CASISGSSYEQYF
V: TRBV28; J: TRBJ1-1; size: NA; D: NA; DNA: TGTGCCAGCAGTTTAGACACACCCACTGAAGCTTTCTTT; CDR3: CASSLDTPTEAFF
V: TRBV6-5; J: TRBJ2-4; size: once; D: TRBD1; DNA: TGTGCCAGCAGTTCTGGACAGGGACTAGCCAAAAACATTCAGTACTTC; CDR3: CASSSGQGLAKNIQYF
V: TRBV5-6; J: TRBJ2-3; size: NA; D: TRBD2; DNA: TGTGCCAGCAGCTTGGGCTTCGCGGGAGATAAAGATACGCAGTATTTT; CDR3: CASSLGFAGDKDTQYF
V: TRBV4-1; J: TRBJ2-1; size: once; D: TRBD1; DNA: TGCGCCAGCAGCCAAGACGACAGGGTCACTAATAATGAGCAGTTCTTC; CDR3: CASSQDDRVTNNEQFF
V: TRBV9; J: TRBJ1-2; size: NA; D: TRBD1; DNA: TGTGCCAGCAGTCCACGGATGACGCGGGACAGGGTCACCGACTATGGCTACACCTTC; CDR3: CASSPRMTRDRVTDYGYTF
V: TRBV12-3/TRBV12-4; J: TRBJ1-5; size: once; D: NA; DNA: TGTGCCAGCAGCCTAAACTACAATCAGCCCCAGCATTTT; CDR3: CASSLNYNQPQHF